This paragraph covers one T cell receptor (beta chain) sequence. Its antigen is still unknown. This record comes from a study of CD8+ T cells in alopecia areata. General study points: Sequences from scalp samples also cover resident alphabeta T cells of normal skin. Shared TCR sequences were less clear between patients than in mice, possibly partly from HLA diversity. In lesional scalp, particularly from alopecia totalis/universalis, clonality was higher than in normal scalp.

Both CD4+ and CD8+ T cells were separated by sorting PBMCs. Reverse transcription of extracted RNA yielded cDNA, which provided the sequencing template. The table came from immunoSEQ multiplex PCR; TCRdb's copy has only in-frame clones and leaves some out. The repertoire holds 110,000 to 150,000 clones, less than 75% seen once, with 36% in the top ten. Germline CDR1 is SNHLY and CDR2 is FYNNEI. This CDR3 has 12 residues. This receptor was identified in a human donor in good health. The sequencing input was CD8+ T cells sorted from blood. The rearrangement joins TRBV2 to TRBJ1-1, with TRBD1 matching 7 bases. DNA for the CDR3: TGTGCACCCAGGGGACAGACCCATGAAGCTTTCTTT. Its protein product is CAPRGQTHEAFF.